Below, one T cell receptor beta chain is given with its context. Its antigen is unknown. The sample comes from a study of cytomegalovirus exposure and HLA in healthy donors. The CDR3 loop spans 14 amino acids. The germline V gene encodes CDR1 LNHDA and CDR2 SQIVND (reference sequence). V trimming: 4 bases; J trimming: 7 bases; junction bases outside the gene matches: 7. Study-wide findings and caveats: Accurate prediction of most subjects' HLA-A and HLA-B alleles from TCR beta sequences was reported.

Primers: 60 Vbeta forward and 13 Jbeta reverse. Per the authors' pipeline: Later work found around 80 million unique TCR beta chains, with about 10 million shared. The protocol was immunoSEQ multiplex PCR, while the TCRdb copy is restricted to in-frame clones and leaves out a portion. V and J calls and clone size follow that table, whereas D and trimming were derived from the DNA. The sample has around 110,000 clones; 74% are singletons. The chain couples TRBV19 to TRBJ1-5, with TRBD1 identical over 7 bases. This TCR came from a woman aged 40 to 50 in good health and CMV-seropositive. What was sequenced was PBMCs. CDR3 loop: CASSKGGLEQPQHF. CDR3 DNA: TGTGCCAGTAGTAAAGGGGGCTTGGAGCAGCCCCAGCATTTT.